Following are 4 T cell receptor beta chains from one sample sequenced in a study of technical replicates of blood from a handful of donors. The method was immunoSEQ multiplex PCR; TCRdb's version includes in-frame clones alone and lacks a portion of them. The sample yields 75,000 to 80,000 clones, under 95% seen once. The sequenced material came from T cells isolated from PBMCs. All receptors come from a human donor in good health.

V usage is TRBV27 and J usage is TRBJ2-7; possible D gene TRBD2, 5 bases. V was trimmed by 6 bases and J by 4 bases, leaving 16 bases between them. CDR3 length equals 14 residues. Per germline, CDR1 MNHEY and CDR2 SMNVEV (reference sequence). The CDR3 region is CASRPGIGPYEQYF. For the CDR3, the DNA is TGTGCCAGCAGACCCGGGATTGGACCTTACGAGCAGTACTTC.

The chain recombines TRBV7-9 with TRBJ2-7; tentatively, D is TRBD1 (5 bases). CDR1 is SEHNR, CDR2 FQNEAQ, per germline (reference sequence). CDR3 length: 14 residues. V lost 3 bases and J lost 3, with 12 bases in between. CDR3: CASSFSGSNYEQYF. The CDR3 DNA sequence: TGTGCCAGCAGCTTTTCAGGGTCTAACTACGAGCAGTACTTC.

The V and J genes are TRBV28 and TRBJ2-7; D unclear. This CDR3 comprises 12 residues. The V gene's germline CDR1 is MDHEN and CDR2 SYDVKM. V shed 3 bases and J shed 4 bases, with 7 bases lying between them. The CDR3 nucleotides read TGTGCCAGCAGTTTTTTCGGGTACGAGCAGTACTTC. Its translation: CASSFFGYEQYF.

DNA for the CDR3: TGTGCCTGGAGTCCCGAAATTACACCGATCTATGGCTACACCTTC. This translates into CAWSPEITPIYGYTF. The V gene is TRBV30, the J gene TRBJ1-2; D unresolved. V was trimmed by 2 bases and J by 4 bases, leaving 17 bases between them. This CDR3 region has 15 residues. Looked up from germline, CDR1 is GTSNPN and CDR2 is SVGIG (reference sequence).